This passage covers 21 T cell receptor beta chains from one sample sequenced in a study of blood T cells in healthy people across ages. A second roughly 7 to 12 cycle PCR used barcoded and J-beta primers. Each CDR3 protein is one row after TCRdb ran MiXCR on the 5' RACE reads. Counted here are about 670,000 distinct CDR3 sequences, roughly 41% occurring once; the ten biggest clones make up 25% to 35%. Input material: blood. These receptors all come from a man older than 75 in good health.

V gene TRBV4-1 combines with J gene TRBJ2-3; D is possibly TRBD1 (5 bases). V shed 2 bases and J shed 3 bases, with 12 bases lying between them. CDR3 length: 15 residues. Germline assignment: CDR1 MGHRA and CDR2 YSYEKL. The CDR3: CASSQRAGMTDTQYF. CDR3 DNA: TGCGCCAGCAGCCAAAGAGCAGGGATGACAGATACGCAGTATTTT.

This rearrangement joins TRBV20-1 to TRBJ2-3; maybe TRBD2 (5 bases). The CDR3 consists of 12 residues. V lost 7 bases and J 0 bases, leaving 8 bases between the germline ends. Germline values: CDR1 DFQATT, CDR2 SNEGSKA (reference sequence). As DNA, the CDR3 is TGCAGTGTGCGGGTCAGCACAGATACGCAGTATTTT. Its translation: CSVRVSTDTQYF.

This clonotype was detected a few times. The chain uses TRBV3-1 and TRBJ2-1; tentative D call: TRBD2 (5 bases). This CDR3 has 12 residues. Between the trimmed V and J ends, which lost 5 bases and 7 bases, there was a span of 9 bases. The V gene's germline CDR1 is LGHDT and CDR2 YNNKEL (reference sequence). The CDR3 loop reads CASSSTRNEQFF. CDR3 bases: TGTGCCAGCAGCTCAACTAGAAATGAGCAGTTCTTC.

This clonotype was counted a few times. This chain links TRBV20-1 with TRBJ2-7; TRBD2 is a possible D gene (6 bases). From germline, CDR1 is DFQATT and CDR2 SNEGSKA (reference sequence). V was cut by 3 bases and J by 6 bases, with 21 bases left in between. The CDR3 loop spans 15 amino acids. CDR3 sequence: CSASNFQGLGGEQYF. In DNA form, the CDR3 reads TGCAGTGCTAGCAATTTTCAGGGTTTGGGGGGCGAGCAGTACTTC.

This clonotype was detected only a few times. This CDR3 reads CSARPLVGREQYF. The CDR3 nucleotides read TGCAGTGCTAGACCCCTCGTGGGTCGCGAGCAGTACTTC. V usage is TRBV20-1 and J usage is TRBJ2-7; D is ambiguous. The CDR3 runs 13 residues. From germline, CDR1 is DFQATT and CDR2 SNEGSKA (reference sequence). Trimming left V 2 bases short and J 6 bases short, with 14 bases between.

A few counts support this clonotype. The junction does not match germline at one end; this may be a read error. The chain recombines TRBV5-1 with TRBJ1-1, with D hard to call. Per germline, CDR1 SGHRS and CDR2 YFSETQ. The CDR3 has 14 residues. The CDR3 here is CASSLEVGPPEAFF. The CDR3 coding sequence is TGCGCCAGCAGTTTGGAAGTAGGCCCCCCTGAAGCTTTCTTT.

In this sample, this clonotype turned up many times. The CDR3 is CASSLASAARGNEQFF. The CDR3 bases are TGCGCCAGCAGCTTGGCCTCAGCCGCCCGAGGGAATGAGCAGTTCTTC. The rearrangement uses TRBV5-1 and TRBJ2-1; D might be TRBD2 (5 bases). Per the germline V gene, CDR1 is SGHRS and CDR2 is YFSETQ. The CDR3 totals 16 residues. V was pared by 0 bases and J by 7 bases, with 17 bases between.

About this clonotype: A much larger clone lies a single base off, so this may be a read error. The DNA is left out, because the CDR3 cannot be placed on it with certainty; the CDR3 is given as TCRdb lists it. The J gene is TRBJ1-2, the V gene TRBV29-1; the table's D call, TRBD1, was not checked against the DNA. Germline V lookup: CDR1 SQVTM, CDR2 ANQGSEA. A total of 12 residues make up the CDR3, ends included. Here the CDR3 reads CSVGQGSGGYAF.

There are many counts of this clonotype. This rearrangement joins TRBV7-2 to TRBJ2-1; possible D gene TRBD1, 5 bases. The CDR3 covers 13 residues. Trimming took off 5 bases at V and 6 bases at J, with 11 bases between the two ends. The germline gives CDR1 SGHTA, CDR2 FQGNSA. CDR3 sequence: CASSLSRGNEQFF. In DNA, the CDR3 is TGTGCCAGCAGCCTTTCAAGGGGCAATGAGCAGTTCTTC.

J is TRBJ2-7 and V is TRBV10-2; D possibly corresponds to TRBD1 (7 bases). The germline V and J ends were trimmed by 4 bases and 6 bases, with 13 bases remaining between them. The germline V gene has CDR1 WSHSY and CDR2 SAAADI. CDR3 length: 13 residues. This CDR3 reads CASSVNRGGEQYF. CDR3 bases: TGCGCCAGCAGTGTAAACAGGGGAGGCGAGCAGTACTTC.

The sample holds a few counts of this clonotype. J is TRBJ2-1 and V is TRBV29-1; 13 bases line up with TRBD2. This CDR3 is 15 amino acids long. The germline gives CDR1 SQVTM, CDR2 ANQGSEA. V shed 1 base and J 10 bases; nucleotides not matched to a gene: 7. CDR3 residues: CSVEAGLAGRIEQFF. The CDR3 DNA is TGCAGCGTTGAAGCGGGACTAGCGGGGAGAATCGAGCAGTTCTTC.

This clonotype was found a few times. The chain carries TRBV5-5 and TRBJ1-2, with D possibly matching TRBD1 (6 bases). V lost 2 bases to trimming and J lost 3 bases, with 11 bases between them. The CDR3 is 14 residues long. Germline CDR1 SGHKS, CDR2 YYEKEE (reference sequence). Written as DNA, the CDR3 is TGTGCCAGCAGCTTTCAGGACAGAGACTATGGCTACACCTTC. This encodes CASSFQDRDYGYTF.

The chain is built from TRBV12-3 or TRBV12-4 and TRBJ2-2; tentatively, D is TRBD1 (8 bases). Deletions cut 6 bases from V and 7 bases from J, with 18 bases between. CDR3 size: 15 residues. Here the CDR3 reads CASSRDRGGIGELFF. CDR3 sequence (DNA): TGTGCCAGCAGCCGCGACAGGGGAGGGATCGGGGAGCTGTTTTTT.

This clonotype was counted a single time. The chain is built from TRBV6-2 or TRBV6-3 and TRBJ2-1; 12 bases align to TRBD2. CDR3 size: 16 residues. Unmatched junction bases numbered 9, after V lost 5 bases and J lost 7 bases. Germline CDR1 is MNHEY and CDR2 is SVGEGT. This chain's CDR3 is CASSIFLAGGQNEQFF. The CDR3 DNA reads as TGTGCCAGCAGTATTTTTCTAGCGGGGGGGCAGAATGAGCAGTTCTTC.

This clonotype was recorded a few times. The chain joins TRBV7-6 to TRBJ2-7, with D unresolved. Germline V CDR1 and CDR2: SGHVS, FNYEAQ. The CDR3 is 11 residues long. V was shortened by 4 bases and J by 10 bases, with 11 bases between the two germline ends. As DNA, the CDR3 is TGTGCCAGCAGCTCCGGAGTAGCCCAGTACTTC. Encoded protein: CASSSGVAQYF.

V is TRBV2 and J is TRBJ2-3; D possibly uses TRBD1 or TRBD2 (6 bases each). V lost 4 bases and J 1 base, leaving 12 bases between the germline ends. Germline CDR1 SNHLY, CDR2 FYNNEI. The CDR3 covers 15 residues. CDR3 in amino acids: CASSVLGGRTDTQYF. CDR3 bases: TGTGCCAGCAGTGTGCTAGGGGGGCGCACAGATACGCAGTATTTT.

This clonotype was counted only a few times. The rearrangement joins TRBV7-2 to TRBJ2-5; no reliable D call. The better agreement between TRBJ2-7 and the DNA end casts doubt on the J call. Per the germline V gene, CDR1 is SGHTA and CDR2 is FQGNSA. The CDR3 has 13 amino acids. This chain's CDR3 is CASSPSYQYEQYF. CDR3 sequence (DNA): TGTGCCAGCAGCCCTTCCTACCAGTACGAGCAGTACTTC.

This chain connects TRBV28 to TRBJ1-1; TRBD1 aligns across 8 bases. The V and J ends lost 3 bases and 5 bases, in that order; junction bases with no gene match: 8. CDR3 length equals 15 residues. Germline V lookup: CDR1 MDHEN, CDR2 SYDVKM. The CDR3 sequence: CASSFDRGWVTEAFF. The CDR3 nucleotides read TGTGCCAGCAGTTTTGACAGGGGTTGGGTTACTGAAGCTTTCTTT.

This clonotype was observed a few times. The genes are TRBV29-1 and TRBJ2-1; no reliable D call. CDR3 length: 11 amino acids. The germline V gene encodes CDR1 SQVTM and CDR2 ANQGSEA. Trimming pared 8 bases from V and 10 bases from J, leaving 15 bases between. The CDR3 DNA is TGCAGCCCCGACCCCTCAATGGAGCAGTTCTTC. Translating it yields CSPDPSMEQFF.

This clonotype was observed once. The chain is built from TRBV20-1 and TRBJ2-1, with D unresolved. This CDR3 comprises 15 residues. Trimming removed 4 bases at V and 3 bases at J, with 16 bases between. In germline, CDR1 is DFQATT, CDR2 SNEGSKA (reference sequence). CDR3 nucleotides: TGCAGTGCTACCCACAGTGCGGAAATCTACAATGAGCAGTTCTTC. This codes for CSATHSAEIYNEQFF.

This clonotype came up a few times. V is TRBV12-3 or TRBV12-4 and J is TRBJ1-2, with D unclear. The CDR3 contains 13 residues. Deletions cut 3 bases from V and 8 bases from J, with 13 bases between. DNA for the CDR3: TGTGCCAGCAGTTTCCGTACAGTTCGCGGCTACACCTTC. This translates into CASSFRTVRGYTF.